The 10 T cell receptor beta chains below come from one sample, sequenced in a study of technical replicates of blood from a few donors. TCRdb's table, derived via immunoSEQ multiplex PCR, lists solely in-frame clones and lacks some. The table has roughly 59,000 clones, 70% to 90% seen once; the top ten hold 5%. What was sequenced was PBMCs. Source of these receptors: a human donor in good health. Some clones in this sample may be carry-over from other donors' samples.

V is TRBV10-3 and J is TRBJ1-5, with a weak D call TRBD1 (6 bases). The CDR3 has 13 residues. Looked up from germline, CDR1 is ENHRY and CDR2 is SYGVKD. Trimming cost V 4 bases and J 7 bases, with 11 bases left between them. Written as DNA, the CDR3 is TGTGCCATCAGTGTACAGGGAGGGCAGCCCCAGCATTTT. Translating gives CAISVQGGQPQHF.

V is TRBV18 and J is TRBJ2-7, with D perhaps matching TRBD1 (5 bases). Germline lookup yields CDR1 KGHSH and CDR2 LQKENI. The CDR3 spans 13 residues. Trimming removed 3 bases from V and 5 bases from J, with 11 bases in between. The CDR3 loop reads CASSPAGWDEQYF. The CDR3, as DNA: TGTGCCAGCTCACCGGCAGGGTGGGACGAGCAGTACTTC.

The chain has TRBV12-5 and TRBJ2-5, with a tentative D call TRBD1 (6 bases). V lost 5 bases and J 5 bases, leaving 12 bases between the germline ends. The CDR3 has 13 residues. Germline CDR1 is LGHNT and CDR2 is FRNRAP. The DNA of the CDR3 is TGTGCTAGTGGTCCCAGGGGTGGCGAGACCCAGTACTTC. Encoded protein: CASGPRGGETQYF.

The J gene is TRBJ2-7, the V gene TRBV11-2; 10 nucleotides align to TRBD2. CDR1 is SGHAT and CDR2 is FQNNGV in the germline V gene. This CDR3 is 18 amino acids long. J was trimmed by 5 bases and V by 2 bases; bases with no gene match: 15. DNA for the CDR3: TGTGCCAGCAGCTTAATTGTAAGGACTAGCGGCCTGGGAGACGAGCAGTACTTC. Protein: CASSLIVRTSGLGDEQYF.

The gene calls are TRBV6-1 and TRBJ2-1; D uncertain. This CDR3 is built from 13 residues. V was trimmed by 2 bases and J by 4 bases, leaving 6 bases between them. The germline V gene encodes CDR1 MNHNS and CDR2 SASEGT. For the CDR3, the DNA is TGTGCCAGCAGTGAAAGCACTTACAATGAGCAGTTCTTC. Its protein is CASSESTYNEQFF.

This rearrangement joins TRBV5-8 to TRBJ1-1; no reliable D call. Germline V gene data show CDR1 as SGHTS and CDR2 as YDEGEE. V was shortened by 6 bases and J by 5 bases, with 11 bases between the two germline ends. The CDR3 has 12 amino acids. The CDR3 reads CASTHGRTEAFF. CDR3 DNA sequence: TGTGCCAGCACACACGGGAGGACTGAAGCTTTCTTT.

J is TRBJ2-7 and V is TRBV5-1; D ambiguous. CDR1 is SGHRS, CDR2 YFSETQ, per germline. Between the trimmed V and J ends, which lost 5 bases and 5 bases, there was a span of 17 bases. This CDR3 is built from 14 residues. CDR3 loop: CASRSVLTANEQYF. In DNA form, the CDR3 reads TGCGCCAGCAGGTCCGTTTTGACTGCAAACGAGCAGTACTTC.

This chain uses TRBV19 with TRBJ2-1; TRBD2 is a possible D gene (5 bases). The CDR3 is made up of 16 amino acids. Trimming stripped 5 bases from V and 0 bases from J, with 14 bases between. Germline assignment: CDR1 LNHDA and CDR2 SQIVND (reference sequence). CDR3 nucleotide sequence: TGTGCCAGTAGTTCCATACTGGGGAGCTCCTACAATGAGCAGTTCTTC. Protein product: CASSSILGSSYNEQFF.

The V gene is TRBV14, the J gene TRBJ2-6, with TRBD1 matching over 7 bases. The CDR3 is made up of 18 amino acids. The ends lost 3 bases at V and 2 bases at J; junction bases unmatched: 10. Germline loops: CDR1 SGHDN, CDR2 FVKESK. The CDR3 reads CASSHRQGINTGANVLTF. In DNA, the CDR3 is TGTGCCAGCAGCCATCGACAGGGAATTAACACTGGGGCCAACGTCCTGACTTTC.

This clone occurred once. The V gene is TRBV25-1, the J gene TRBJ1-4, with 7 nucleotides matching TRBD1. This CDR3 region has 17 residues. CDR1 is MGHDK, CDR2 SYGVNS, per germline. Trimming at V came to 0 bases and at J to 7 bases, leaving 11 bases not matched to a gene. Here the CDR3 DNA reads TGTGCCAGCAGTGAATACCAGGACAGGCGTCTTTCTGAAAAACTGTTTTTT. Amino acid sequence: CASSEYQDRRLSEKLFF.